This TCR beta chain comes out of a study of cytotoxic CD8 clonotypes in ibrutinib-treated CLL. As for the study in general: Response sampling took place at median approximately 11 months of treatment, range 6 to 36. A mean of about 250,000 productive templates and over 75,000 productive rearrangements was obtained per sample.

Per germline, CDR1 SEHNR and CDR2 FQNEAQ (reference sequence). The CDR3 runs to 13 residues. V was shortened by 5 bases and J by 5 bases, with 10 bases between the two germline ends. Only in-frame clones appear in the TCRdb table, and some are missing; sequencing was by immunoSEQ multiplex PCR. The sample holds 45,000 to 55,000 clones; roughly 53% are singletons and the top ten take 32%. The material sequenced was PBMCs, taken after 12 months of ibrutinib treatment. J is TRBJ1-5 and V is TRBV7-9; D uncertain. This clonotype was obtained from a human donor with chronic lymphocytic leukemia. CDR3 protein: CASSPSRDQPQHF. The CDR3 region has the DNA TGTGCCAGCAGCCCTTCTAGGGATCAGCCCCAGCATTTT.